What follows are 10 T cell receptor beta chains derived from one specimen sequenced in a study of memory CD4+ T cells and cytomegalovirus serostatus. Single viable CD3+CD4+CD8-CD45RO+ cells were sorted as the memory CD4+ T cells. TCRdb keeps only in-frame clones here, not all; method: immunoSEQ multiplex PCR. The table has tens of thousands of clones, 70% to 80% seen once. Sequencing input: memory CD4+ T cells from blood. All receptors derive from an adult in good health and CMV-seronegative.

The rearrangement links TRBV29-1 to TRBJ2-1; 8 bases align to TRBD1. The CDR3 totals 13 residues. V shed 2 bases, J shed 9 bases, and the junction held 6 bases outside the gene matches. The germline V gene encodes CDR1 SQVTM and CDR2 ANQGSEA. The CDR3 region has the DNA TGCAGCGTTGAATTCCAGGGGGCCGGTGAGCAGTTCTTC. Protein sequence: CSVEFQGAGEQFF.

This clone was observed a single time. This chain uses TRBV5-1 with TRBJ2-1; D remains ambiguous. The CDR3 is 14 residues long. V gave up 0 bases and J gave up 9 bases, with 13 bases separating them. Germline CDR1 is SGHRS and CDR2 is YFSETQ. CDR3 region: CASSLEAYSPEQFF. CDR3 DNA: TGCGCCAGCAGCTTGGAAGCGTACAGCCCTGAGCAGTTCTTC. Full variable domain (remainder filled in from reference TRBV5-1 and TRBJ2-1): KAGVTQTPRYLIKTRGQQVTLSCSPISGHRSVSWYQQTPGQGLQFLFEYFSETQRNKGNFPGRFSGRQFSNSRSEMNVSTLELGDSALYLCASSLEAYSPEQFFGPGTRLTVL.

This clone was counted between two and nine times. The genes are TRBV30 and TRBJ1-1, with TRBD1 as a possible D gene (6 bases). Germline loops: CDR1 GTSNPN, CDR2 SVGIG (reference sequence). The V gene lost 0 bases and the J gene lost 5 bases, with 16 bases spanning the gap. The CDR3 spans 15 residues. The CDR3 nucleotides read TGTGCCTGGAGTGTAGATCACAGGGTGGGTACTGAAGCTTTCTTT. Translating gives CAWSVDHRVGTEAFF.

The chain employs TRBV5-1 and TRBJ2-6; D is unresolved. V lost 1 base, J lost 4 bases, and 15 bases lay in between. The germline V gene has CDR1 SGHRS and CDR2 YFSETQ. The CDR3 is 17 amino acids. The CDR3 DNA reads as TGCGCCAGCAGCTTGCTTGGTTGGGCTTCCGGGGCCAACGTCCTGACTTTC. Amino acid sequence: CASSLLGWASGANVLTF.

The V gene is TRBV7-2, the J gene TRBJ2-3; unclear D gene. This CDR3 has 15 amino acids. The V gene lost 5 bases and the J gene lost 1 base, with 13 bases spanning the gap. From germline, CDR1 is SGHTA and CDR2 FQGNSA. The CDR3: CASSVMGFGTDTQYF. The CDR3 DNA follows: TGTGCCAGCAGCGTTATGGGTTTTGGCACAGATACGCAGTATTTT.

The V and J genes are TRBV2 and TRBJ2-7; a possible D gene is TRBD1 (6 bases). V lost 3 bases and J 0 bases, leaving 9 bases between the germline ends. CDR1 is SNHLY and CDR2 is FYNNEI in the germline V gene. This CDR3 is 14 amino acids long. CDR3 sequence: CASSDQGISYEQYF. The CDR3 nucleotides read TGTGCCAGCAGTGATCAGGGGATCTCCTACGAGCAGTACTTC.

The chain links TRBV11-2 to TRBJ2-1; TRBD2 aligns across 9 bases. J was trimmed by 4 bases and V by 4 bases; bases with no gene match: 5. Germline V lookup: CDR1 SGHAT, CDR2 FQNNGV. The CDR3 extends over 15 amino acids. This chain's CDR3 is CASSSPGLAYNEQFF. The CDR3 DNA is TGTGCCAGCAGCTCACCGGGACTAGCTTACAATGAGCAGTTCTTC. The full variable domain, completed using reference TRBV11-2 and TRBJ2-1, is EAGVAQSPRYKIIEKRQSVAFWCNPISGHATLYWYQQILGQGPKLLIQFQNNGVVDDSQLPKDRFSAERLKGVDSTLKIQPAKLEDSAVYLCASSSPGLAYNEQFFGPGTRLTVL.

The V call is TRBV15, the J call TRBJ2-2; D remains unclear. With 0 bases removed from V and 1 base from J, the gap between germline ends came to 9 bases. Germline V lookup: CDR1 LNHNV, CDR2 YYDKDF (reference sequence). There are 16 residues in the CDR3. The CDR3 loop is CATSRDQAGNTGELFF. The CDR3 nucleotides are TGTGCCACCAGCAGAGATCAGGCAGGGAACACCGGGGAGCTGTTTTTT.

The rearrangement uses TRBV19 and TRBJ1-5; D not resolved. CDR1 and CDR2 from the germline V gene are LNHDA and SQIVND (reference sequence). V was pared by 3 bases and J by 4 bases, with 10 bases between. The CDR3 totals 14 residues. The CDR3 region is CASSIAFGNQPQHF. For the CDR3, the DNA is TGTGCCAGTAGTATCGCTTTCGGGAATCAGCCCCAGCATTTT.

J is TRBJ1-1 and V is TRBV7-9; no reliable D call. Trimming cost V 1 base and J 3 bases, with 15 bases left between them. Germline loops: CDR1 SEHNR, CDR2 FQNEAQ (reference sequence). This CDR3 spans 16 amino acids. CDR3 protein: CASSLGQSRRDTEAFF. The CDR3 DNA is TGTGCCAGCAGCTTAGGGCAGAGCAGGCGGGACACTGAAGCTTTCTTT.